The T cell receptor (beta chain) under discussion was sequenced for a study of patients and donors after allogeneic stem cell transplantation. Each CDR3 protein is one row after TCRdb ran MiXCR on the RT-PCR reads. The sample lists under 200,000 distinct CDR3 sequences, approximately 25% occurring once. This clonotype appeared many times. Germline assignment: CDR1 SGHDT and CDR2 YYEEEE. The CDR3 runs to 15 residues. Trimming took off 0 bases at V and 0 bases at J, with 9 bases between the two ends. This receptor was taken from a human donor who was either an allogeneic HSCT recipient or a stem cell or donor lymphocyte infusion donor (not recorded which). It is not recorded whose cells these are; they may come from a transplant donor. Sequenced material: blood, either unsorted or a sorted T cell fraction (not recorded which). The rearrangement joins TRBV5-6 to TRBJ1-1; D is ambiguous. CDR3 coding DNA: TGTGCCAGCAGCTTGGAACGCAGGTTGAACACTGAAGCTTTCTTT. Translating it yields CASSLERRLNTEAFF.